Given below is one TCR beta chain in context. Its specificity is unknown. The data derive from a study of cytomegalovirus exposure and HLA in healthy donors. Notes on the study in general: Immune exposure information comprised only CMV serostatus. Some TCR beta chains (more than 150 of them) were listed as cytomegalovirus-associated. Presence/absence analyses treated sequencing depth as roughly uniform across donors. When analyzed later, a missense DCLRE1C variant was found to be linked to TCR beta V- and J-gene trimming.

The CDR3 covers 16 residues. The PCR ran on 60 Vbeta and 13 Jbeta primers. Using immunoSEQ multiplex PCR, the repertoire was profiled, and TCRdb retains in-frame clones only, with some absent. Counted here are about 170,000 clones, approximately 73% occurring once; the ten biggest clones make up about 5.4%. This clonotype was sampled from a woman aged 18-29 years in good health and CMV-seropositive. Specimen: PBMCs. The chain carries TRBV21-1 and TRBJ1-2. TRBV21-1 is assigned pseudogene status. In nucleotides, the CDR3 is TGTGCCAGCAGCCTACGGGTAACCCAGTATAACTATGGCTACACCTTC. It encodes CASSLRVTQYNYGYTF.